This T cell receptor beta chain was identified during a study of control samples from healthy donors and cancer patients. Clones were read by immunoSEQ multiplex PCR, and TCRdb kept only the in-frame ones, dropping some. The repertoire holds roughly 50,000 clones, with around 94% as singletons. Germline CDR1 is MDHEN and CDR2 is SYDVKM. The V segment lost 6 bases and the J segment 0 bases; nucleotides outside the gene matches: 14. The CDR3 has 17 amino acids. Sequenced material: blood. The chain joins TRBV28 to TRBJ2-7, with 7 bases identical to TRBD1. The TCR was taken from a man aged 25 to 40 in good health. The CDR3 is CASRHPPGTDFSYEQYF. The CDR3 DNA reads TGTGCCAGCAGACACCCGCCCGGGACAGATTTCTCCTACGAGCAGTACTTC. The entire variable domain, with the rest obtained from reference TRBV28 and TRBJ2-7, is as follows: DVKVTQSSRYLVKRTGEKVFLECVQDMDHENMFWYRQDPGLGLRLIYFSYDVKMKEKGDIPEGYSVSREKKERFSLILESASTNQTSMYLCASRHPPGTDFSYEQYFGPGTRLTVT.